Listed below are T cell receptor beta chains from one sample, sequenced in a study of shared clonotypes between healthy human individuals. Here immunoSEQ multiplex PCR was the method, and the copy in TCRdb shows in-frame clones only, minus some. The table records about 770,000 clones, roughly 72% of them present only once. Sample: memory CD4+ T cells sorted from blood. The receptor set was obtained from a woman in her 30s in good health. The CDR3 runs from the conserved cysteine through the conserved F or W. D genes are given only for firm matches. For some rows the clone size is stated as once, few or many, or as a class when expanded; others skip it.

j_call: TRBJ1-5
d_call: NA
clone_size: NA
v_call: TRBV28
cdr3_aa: CASESGTLTSNQPQHF
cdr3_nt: TGTGCCAGCGAATCAGGGACACTGACTAGCAATCAGCCCCAGCATTTT

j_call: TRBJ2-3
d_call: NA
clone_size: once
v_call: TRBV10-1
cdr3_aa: CASSLTGSTDTQYF
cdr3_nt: TGCGCCAGCAGTCTGACAGGTAGCACAGATACGCAGTATTTT

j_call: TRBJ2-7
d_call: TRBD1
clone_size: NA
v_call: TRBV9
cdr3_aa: CASSRGDSFYEQYF
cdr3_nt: TGTGCCAGCAGCCGAGGGGACAGCTTCTACGAGCAGTACTTC

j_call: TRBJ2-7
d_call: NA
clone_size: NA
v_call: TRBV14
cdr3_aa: CASSPTPWEQYF
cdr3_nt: TGTGCCAGCAGCCCCACTCCCTGGGAGCAGTACTTC

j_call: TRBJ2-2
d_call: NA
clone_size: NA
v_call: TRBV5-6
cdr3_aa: CASSLPLAGTGELFF
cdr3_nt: TGTGCCAGCAGCTTGCCCTTGGCAGGGACCGGGGAGCTGTTTTTT

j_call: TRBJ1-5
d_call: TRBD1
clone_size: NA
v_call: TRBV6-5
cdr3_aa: CASSSTGQVAGQPQHF
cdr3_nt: TGTGCCAGCAGTTCAACCGGACAGGTGGCGGGTCAGCCCCAGCATTTT

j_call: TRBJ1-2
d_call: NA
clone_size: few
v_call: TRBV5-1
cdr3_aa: CASSLNFGGTANYGYTF
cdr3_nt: TGCGCCAGCAGCTTGAACTTCGGGGGAACGGCTAACTATGGCTACACCTTC

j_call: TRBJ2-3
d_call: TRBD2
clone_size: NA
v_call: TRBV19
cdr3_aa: CASSIIDGAGGPDSTDTQYF
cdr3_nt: TGTGCCAGTAGTATCATCGACGGAGCGGGAGGGCCTGATAGCACAGATACGCAGTATTTT

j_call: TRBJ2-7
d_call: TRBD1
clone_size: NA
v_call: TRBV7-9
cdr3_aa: CASSRSGTGAYEQYF
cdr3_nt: TGTGCCAGCAGCCGTAGCGGGACAGGGGCGTACGAGCAGTACTTC

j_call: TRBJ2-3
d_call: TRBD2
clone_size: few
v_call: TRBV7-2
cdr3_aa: CASSAGGSGRAAQYF
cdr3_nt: TGTGCCAGCAGCGCCGGCGGTAGCGGGAGGGCCGCGCAGTATTTT

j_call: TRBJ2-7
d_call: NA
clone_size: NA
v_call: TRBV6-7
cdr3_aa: CASSDRRDWVGYEQYF
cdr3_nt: TGTGCCAGCAGTGACCGCCGGGACTGGGTTGGATACGAGCAGTACTTC

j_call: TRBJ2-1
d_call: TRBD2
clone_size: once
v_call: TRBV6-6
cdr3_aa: CASSYSGTSGRNEQFF
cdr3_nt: TGTGCCAGCAGTTACTCTGGGACTAGCGGGAGGAATGAGCAGTTCTTC

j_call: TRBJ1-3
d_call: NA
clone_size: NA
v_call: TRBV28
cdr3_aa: CASHNMGNTIYF
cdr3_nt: TGTGCCAGTCACAATATGGGAAACACCATATATTTT

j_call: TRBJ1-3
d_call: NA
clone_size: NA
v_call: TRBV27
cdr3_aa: CASSFSRESGNTIYF
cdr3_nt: TGTGCCAGCAGTTTTTCAAGGGAATCGGGAAACACCATATATTTT

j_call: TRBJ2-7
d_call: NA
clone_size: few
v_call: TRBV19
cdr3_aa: CASSILLGPYEQYF
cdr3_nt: TGTGCCAGTAGTATTTTGCTAGGCCCCTACGAGCAGTACTTC

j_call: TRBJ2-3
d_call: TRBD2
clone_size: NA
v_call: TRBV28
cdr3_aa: CASSTLLAATDTQYF
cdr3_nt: TGTGCCAGCAGTACGTTACTAGCGGCTACAGATACGCAGTATTTT

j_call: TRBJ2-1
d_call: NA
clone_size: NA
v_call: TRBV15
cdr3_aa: CATSSILTPYNEQFF
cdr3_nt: TGTGCCACCAGCAGCATCCTGACACCCTACAATGAGCAGTTCTTC

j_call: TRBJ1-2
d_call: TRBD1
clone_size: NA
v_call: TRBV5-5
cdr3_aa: CASSTWGQGASGYTF
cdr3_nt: TGTGCCAGCAGCACCTGGGGGCAGGGGGCAAGTGGCTACACCTTC

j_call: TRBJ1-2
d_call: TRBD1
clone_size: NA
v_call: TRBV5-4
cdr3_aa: CASSQGQGHGYTF
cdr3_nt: TGTGCCAGCAGCCAGGGACAGGGGCATGGCTACACCTTC

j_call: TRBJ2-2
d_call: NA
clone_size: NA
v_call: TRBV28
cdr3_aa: CASSLLQGGTGELFF
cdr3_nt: TGTGCCAGCAGTTTGCTTCAGGGTGGAACCGGGGAGCTGTTTTTT

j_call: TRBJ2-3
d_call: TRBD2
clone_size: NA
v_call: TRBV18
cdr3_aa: CASSPPKLAGVGDTQYF
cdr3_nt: TGTGCCAGCTCACCACCGAAGCTAGCGGGAGTGGGAGATACGCAGTATTTT

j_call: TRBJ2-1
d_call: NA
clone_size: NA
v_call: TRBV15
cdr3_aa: CATSRTTPGAGSYNEQFF
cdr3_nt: TGTGCCACCAGCAGAACCACCCCGGGGGCGGGCTCCTACAATGAGCAGTTCTTC

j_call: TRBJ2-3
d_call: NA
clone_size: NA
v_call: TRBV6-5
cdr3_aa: CASSYSSIGGKDTQYF
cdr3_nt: TGTGCCAGCAGTTACTCGAGTATAGGGGGGAAAGATACGCAGTATTTT

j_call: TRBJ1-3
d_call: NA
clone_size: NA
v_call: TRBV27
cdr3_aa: CASSFRLHTIYF
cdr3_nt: TGTGCCAGCAGTTTCCGACTCCACACCATATATTTT

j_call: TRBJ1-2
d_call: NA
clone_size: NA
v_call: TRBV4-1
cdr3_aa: CASSQAGPYGYTF
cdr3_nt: TGCGCCAGCAGCCAAGCTGGGCCGTATGGCTACACCTTC

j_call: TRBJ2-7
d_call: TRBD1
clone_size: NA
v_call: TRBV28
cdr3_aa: CASSPATLGTGGRYEQYF
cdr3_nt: TGTGCCAGCAGCCCAGCCACACTCGGGACAGGGGGCAGGTACGAGCAGTACTTC

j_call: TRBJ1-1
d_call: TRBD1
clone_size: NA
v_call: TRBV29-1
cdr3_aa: CSVVRGGAEAFF
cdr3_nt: TGCAGCGTTGTGAGAGGGGGCGCGGAAGCTTTCTTT

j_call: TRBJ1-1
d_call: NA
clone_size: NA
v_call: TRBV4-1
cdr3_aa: CASSPLQGGGLNTEAFF
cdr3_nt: TGCGCCAGCAGCCCATTACAGGGAGGGGGATTGAACACTGAAGCTTTCTTT

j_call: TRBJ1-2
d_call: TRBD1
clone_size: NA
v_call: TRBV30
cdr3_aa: CAWAQGAQGYTF
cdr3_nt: TGTGCCTGGGCACAGGGGGCGCAGGGCTACACCTTC

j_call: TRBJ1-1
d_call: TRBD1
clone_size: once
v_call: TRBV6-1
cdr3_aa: CASSGVPGQGAYTEAFF
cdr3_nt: TGTGCCAGCAGTGGGGTGCCGGGACAGGGGGCGTACACTGAAGCTTTCTTT

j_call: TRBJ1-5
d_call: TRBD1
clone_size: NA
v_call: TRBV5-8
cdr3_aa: CASSRPGQGTQPQHF
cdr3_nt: TGTGCCAGCAGCCGCCCGGGACAGGGGACCCAGCCCCAGCATTTT

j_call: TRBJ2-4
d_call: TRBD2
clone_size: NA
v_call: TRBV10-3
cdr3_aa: CAISERLMSGREGPAKNIQYF
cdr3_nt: TGTGCCATCAGTGAGCGATTAATGAGCGGGAGGGAGGGGCCGGCCAAAAACATTCAGTACTTC

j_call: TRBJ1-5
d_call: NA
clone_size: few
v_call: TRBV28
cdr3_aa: CASSPRGVANQPQHF
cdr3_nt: TGTGCCAGCAGTCCCCGGGGGGTTGCAAATCAGCCCCAGCATTTT

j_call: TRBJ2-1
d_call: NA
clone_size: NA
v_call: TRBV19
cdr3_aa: CASSLRVTYNEQFF
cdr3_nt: TGTGCCAGTAGTTTGAGAGTGACCTACAATGAGCAGTTCTTC

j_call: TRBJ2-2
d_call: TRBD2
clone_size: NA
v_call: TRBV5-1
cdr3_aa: CASRNGLAANTGELFF
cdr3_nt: TGCGCCAGCAGAAACGGACTAGCGGCGAACACCGGGGAGCTGTTTTTT

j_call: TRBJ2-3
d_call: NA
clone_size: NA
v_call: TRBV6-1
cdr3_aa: CASRWQGLTDTQYF
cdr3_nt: TGTGCCAGCAGGTGGCAGGGACTCACAGATACGCAGTATTTT

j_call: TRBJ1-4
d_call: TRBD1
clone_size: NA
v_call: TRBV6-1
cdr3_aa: CASSEAGQWIAAREKLFF
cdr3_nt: TGTGCCAGCAGTGAAGCGGGACAGTGGATCGCGGCGCGGGAAAAACTGTTTTTT

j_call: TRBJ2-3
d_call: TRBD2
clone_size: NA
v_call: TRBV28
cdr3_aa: CASSPSGSTDTQYF
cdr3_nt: TGTGCCAGCAGCCCTAGCGGATCCACAGATACGCAGTATTTT

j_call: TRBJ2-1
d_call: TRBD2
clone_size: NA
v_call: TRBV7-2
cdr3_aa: CASSLGLAERSYNEQFF
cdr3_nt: TGTGCCAGCAGCTTAGGACTAGCCGAGCGCTCCTACAATGAGCAGTTCTTC

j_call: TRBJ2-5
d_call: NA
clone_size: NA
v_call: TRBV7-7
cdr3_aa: CASSSPGQRQETQYF
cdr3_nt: TGTGCCAGCAGCTCTCCTGGGCAGCGACAAGAGACCCAGTACTTC

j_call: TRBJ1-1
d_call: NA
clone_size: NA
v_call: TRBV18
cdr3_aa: CASSLQGTEAFF
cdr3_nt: TGTGCCAGCTCACTACAGGGCACTGAAGCTTTCTTT

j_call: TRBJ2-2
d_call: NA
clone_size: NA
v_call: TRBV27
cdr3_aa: CASSLGMAVGGELFF
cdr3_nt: TGTGCCAGCAGTTTAGGGATGGCCGTTGGCGGGGAGCTGTTTTTT

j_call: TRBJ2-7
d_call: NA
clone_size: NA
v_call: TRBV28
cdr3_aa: CASSGTESSYEQYF
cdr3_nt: TGTGCCAGCAGTGGGACGGAAAGCTCCTACGAGCAGTACTTC

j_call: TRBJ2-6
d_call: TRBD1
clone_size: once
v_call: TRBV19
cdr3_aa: CASTTRGTGLAGANVLTF
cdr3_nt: TGTGCCAGTACCACCCGAGGGACAGGGCTCGCTGGGGCCAACGTCCTGACTTTC

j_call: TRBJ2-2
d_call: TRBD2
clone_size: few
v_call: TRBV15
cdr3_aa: CATSGLAGSGELFF
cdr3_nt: TGTGCCACCAGCGGGTTAGCGGGAAGCGGGGAGCTGTTTTTT

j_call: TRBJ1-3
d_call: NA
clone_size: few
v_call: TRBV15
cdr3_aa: CATSRSAETSGNTIYF
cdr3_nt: TGTGCCACCAGCCGGAGCGCGGAAACCTCTGGAAACACCATATATTTT

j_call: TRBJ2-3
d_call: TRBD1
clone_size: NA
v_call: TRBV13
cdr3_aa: CASSQGGVRTDTQYF
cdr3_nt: TGTGCCAGCAGCCAAGGGGGCGTTAGAACAGATACGCAGTATTTT

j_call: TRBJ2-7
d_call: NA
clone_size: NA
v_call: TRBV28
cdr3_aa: CASSFFGAAQYF
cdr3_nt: TGTGCCAGCAGTTTCTTTGGGGCGGCGCAGTACTTC

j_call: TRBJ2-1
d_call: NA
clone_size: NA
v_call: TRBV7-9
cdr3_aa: CASRVGLDDNEQFF
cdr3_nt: TGTGCCAGCAGAGTGGGACTGGACGACAATGAGCAGTTCTTC

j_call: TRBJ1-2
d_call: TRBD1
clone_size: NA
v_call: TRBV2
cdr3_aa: CASGGQGATYGYTF
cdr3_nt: TGTGCCAGCGGCGGACAGGGGGCGACCTATGGCTACACCTTC

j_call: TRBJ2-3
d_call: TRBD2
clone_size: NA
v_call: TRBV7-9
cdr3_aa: CASSYRGGRGTDTQYF
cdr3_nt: TGTGCCAGCAGTTACCGGGGGGGAAGGGGCACAGATACGCAGTATTTT

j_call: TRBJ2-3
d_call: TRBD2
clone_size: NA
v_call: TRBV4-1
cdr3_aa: CASSQGMPSGNTDTQYF
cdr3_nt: TGCGCCAGCAGCCAAGGGATGCCTAGCGGGAACACAGATACGCAGTATTTT

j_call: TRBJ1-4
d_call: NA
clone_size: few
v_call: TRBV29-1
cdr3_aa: CSVRAATNEKLFF
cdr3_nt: TGCAGCGTCCGGGCTGCAACTAATGAAAAACTGTTTTTT

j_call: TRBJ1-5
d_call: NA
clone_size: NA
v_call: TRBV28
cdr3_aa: CASSLAALQPQHF
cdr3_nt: TGTGCCAGCAGTTTAGCAGCATTACAGCCCCAGCATTTT

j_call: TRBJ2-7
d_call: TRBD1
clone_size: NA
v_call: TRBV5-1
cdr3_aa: CASSSPGTGVGEQYF
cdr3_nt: TGCGCCAGCAGCTCCCCCGGGACAGGGGTTGGCGAGCAGTACTTC

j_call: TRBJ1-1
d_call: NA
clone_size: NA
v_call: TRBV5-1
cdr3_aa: CASSFNLDREAFF
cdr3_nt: TGCGCCAGCAGCTTCAACTTGGACAGAGAAGCTTTCTTT

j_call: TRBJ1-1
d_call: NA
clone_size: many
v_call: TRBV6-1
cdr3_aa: CASSEGGVEAFF
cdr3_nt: TGTGCCAGCAGTGAAGGGGGGGTGGAAGCTTTCTTT

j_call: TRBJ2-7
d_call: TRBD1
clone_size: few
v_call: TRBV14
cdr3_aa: CASSEGQGAWGVGYEQYF
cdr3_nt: TGTGCCAGCAGCGAGGGACAGGGGGCTTGGGGAGTGGGATACGAGCAGTACTTC

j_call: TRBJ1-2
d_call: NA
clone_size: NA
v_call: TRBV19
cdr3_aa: CASSQPARARSGYTF
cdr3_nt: TGTGCCAGTAGTCAACCGGCGAGGGCCCGCAGTGGCTACACCTTC